What follows are 19 T cell receptor beta chains derived from one specimen sequenced in a study of cytomegalovirus exposure and HLA in healthy donors. PCR employed 60 Vbeta and 13 Jbeta primers. Measured with immunoSEQ multiplex PCR; TCRdb has only the in-frame clones, and not every one. The data hold roughly 100,000 clones, with approximately 71% observed a single time. Sequenced sample: PBMCs. Every receptor here comes from a male donor in good health and CMV-seropositive.

This CDR3 is CASNLLAGADEQYF. The CDR3 coding sequence is TGTGCCAGCAATTTACTAGCGGGAGCGGACGAGCAGTACTTC. The gene calls are TRBV2 and TRBJ2-7; TRBD2 matches at 11 bases. V shed 7 bases, J shed 5 bases, and the junction held 7 bases outside the gene matches. Germline values: CDR1 SNHLY, CDR2 FYNNEI. CDR3 length: 14 amino acids.

This rearrangement joins TRBV30 to TRBJ1-1; weak D call: TRBD1 (6 bases). This CDR3 is built from 14 residues. Trimming took 6 bases from V and 5 from J, leaving 19 bases between them. Germline loops: CDR1 GTSNPN, CDR2 SVGIG (reference sequence). The CDR3 here is CACQGSHLRTEAFF. The CDR3 DNA reads as TGTGCCTGCCAGGGGTCCCATCTCAGGACTGAAGCTTTCTTT.

This chain links TRBV7-2 with TRBJ2-7, with D possibly TRBD1 on 5 matching bases. The V gene lost 2 bases and the J gene lost 4 bases, with 6 bases spanning the gap. Germline V gene lookup returns CDR1 SGHTA and CDR2 FQGNSA. CDR3 size: 12 residues. The CDR3 spells CASSLQGYEQYF. Here the CDR3 DNA reads TGTGCCAGCAGCTTACAGGGTTACGAGCAGTACTTC.

The chain has TRBV28 and TRBJ1-2; 9 nucleotides agree with TRBD1. The CDR3 is made up of 14 amino acids. With V trimmed by 8 bases and J by 5 bases, 9 bases remained unmatched. Germline CDR1 is MDHEN and CDR2 is SYDVKM. The CDR3 protein is CASAVGGQGYGYTF. In nucleotides, the CDR3 is TGTGCCAGCGCCGTAGGGGGACAGGGATATGGCTACACCTTC.

V and J are TRBV4-2 and TRBJ2-1; TRBD2 agrees at 9 bases. V shed 5 bases and J 4 bases; nucleotides not matched to a gene: 15. Germline V gene sequence: CDR1 LGHNA, CDR2 YNFKEQ. The CDR3 spans 18 residues. CDR3 coding DNA: TGTGCCAGCAGCAAAACGGTAGGGGCGGGAGGGTCTTACAATGAGCAGTTCTTC. Translating gives CASSKTVGAGGSYNEQFF.

This clone appeared a single time. J is TRBJ1-1 and V is TRBV6-6, with TRBD1 identical over 7 bases. The CDR3 sequence is 13 residues long. CDR1 is MNHNY, CDR2 SVGAGI, per germline (reference sequence). V lost 10 bases and J lost 1; bases outside the gene matches: 6. CDR3 DNA sequence: TGTGCCACCAGGACAGGTCGGAACACTGAAGCTTTCTTT. Its translation is CATRTGRNTEAFF.

A few counts support this clone. V is TRBV11-3 and J is TRBJ2-2, with D possibly matching TRBD2 (6 bases). The CDR3 runs to 16 residues. CDR1 SGHNT and CDR2 YENEEA come from the germline V gene. Trimming left V 4 bases short and J 0 bases short, with 12 bases between. CDR3 region: CASSSSGGANTGELFF. CDR3 sequence (DNA): TGTGCCAGCAGCTCCTCTGGCGGGGCGAACACCGGGGAGCTGTTTTTT.

The chain is built from TRBV5-4 and TRBJ2-2, with D possibly TRBD1 on 6 matching bases. This CDR3 spans 15 amino acids. Between the trimmed V and J ends, which lost 5 bases and 2 bases, there was a span of 13 bases. The germline CDR1 and CDR2 sequences are SGHNT and YYREEE (reference sequence). CDR3 in DNA: TGTGCCAGCAGTCTACAGGGTTTAAACACCGGGGAGCTGTTTTTT. Encoded protein: CASSLQGLNTGELFF.

Only one count was recorded for this clone. The chain has TRBV29-1 and TRBJ1-1; D is perhaps TRBD1 (6 bases). The CDR3 runs 13 residues. CDR1 and CDR2 (germline): SQVTM, ANQGSEA. V was shortened by 3 bases and J by 2 bases, with 10 bases between the two germline ends. In nucleotides, the CDR3 is TGCAGCGTTGATTTACAGGGAAACACTGAAGCTTTCTTT. This codes for CSVDLQGNTEAFF.

The chain recombines TRBV7-9 with TRBJ1-2; no firm D call. V was trimmed by 1 base and J by 8 bases, leaving 14 bases between them. The CDR3 length is 14 residues. The V gene's germline CDR1 is SEHNR and CDR2 FQNEAQ (reference sequence). The CDR3: CASSLDSGGRGYTF. The CDR3 region has the DNA TGTGCCAGCAGCTTAGACAGCGGTGGGAGAGGCTACACCTTC.

The rearrangement joins TRBV28 to TRBJ2-7; D might be TRBD1 (6 bases). Trimming shortened V by 6 bases and J by 2 bases, and 11 bases separated the two germline ends. Germline-derived CDR1 and CDR2 are MDHEN and SYDVKM. The CDR3 contains 13 residues. The CDR3 DNA follows: TGTGCCAGCAGGGCCGGGACACCCTACGAGCAGTACTTC. This translates into CASRAGTPYEQYF.

This rearrangement joins TRBV9 to TRBJ2-2; no clear D gene. Trimming left V 4 bases short and J 6 bases short, with 7 bases between. There are 12 residues in the CDR3. The germline V gene has CDR1 SGDLS and CDR2 YYNGEE. The CDR3 here is CASSYRAGELFF. The CDR3 nucleotides are TGTGCCAGCAGCTACCGCGCCGGGGAGCTGTTTTTT.

The rearrangement uses TRBV7-2 and TRBJ1-5, with D perhaps matching TRBD1 (5 bases). Germline V gives CDR1 SGHTA, CDR2 FQGNSA. The CDR3 consists of 15 residues. V was trimmed by 5 bases and J by 4 bases, leaving 15 bases between them. In DNA, the CDR3 is TGTGCCAGCAGCCCGGAGGAGGGGCCAAATCAGCCCCAGCATTTT. Protein sequence: CASSPEEGPNQPQHF.

The gene calls are TRBV28 and TRBJ2-2; D unresolved. The CDR3 is made up of 14 amino acids. The germline V and J ends were trimmed by 3 bases and 6 bases, with 11 bases remaining between them. Germline CDR1 and CDR2: MDHEN and SYDVKM. The CDR3: CASSFFRSSGELFF. For the CDR3, the DNA is TGTGCCAGCAGTTTTTTTAGATCCTCCGGGGAGCTGTTTTTT.

CDR3 region: CASSLLQGPTGELFF. The CDR3 DNA reads as TGTGCCAGCAGTCTCCTCCAGGGGCCCACCGGGGAGCTGTTTTTT. The rearrangement links TRBV7-9 to TRBJ2-2; the D gene is possibly TRBD1 (6 bases). This CDR3 contains 15 residues. The germline V gene has CDR1 SEHNR and CDR2 FQNEAQ (reference sequence). V was trimmed by 6 bases and J by 4 bases, leaving 15 bases between them.

V and J are TRBV18 and TRBJ2-5, with a possible D match to TRBD1 (6 bases). CDR3 length equals 15 residues. Trimming stripped 3 bases from V and 5 bases from J, with 16 bases between. The germline V gene has CDR1 KGHSH and CDR2 LQKENI. The CDR3 loop reads CASSPTGISWETQYF. CDR3 coding DNA: TGTGCCAGCTCACCTACAGGGATTTCTTGGGAGACCCAGTACTTC.

This rearrangement joins TRBV27 to TRBJ1-5, with 8 bases identical to TRBD1. Germline-derived CDR1 and CDR2 are MNHEY and SMNVEV (reference sequence). CDR3 length: 15 amino acids. After removal of 5 bases from V and 7 bases from J, the junction contained 10 bases not matched to a gene. CDR3 in DNA: TGTGCCAGCAGTCTCCAGGGGGCGCGAGAACAGCCCCAGCATTTT. It is translated as CASSLQGAREQPQHF.

This clone was observed a few times. The chain couples TRBV28 to TRBJ1-2; 9 nucleotides align to TRBD1. Germline CDR1 MDHEN, CDR2 SYDVKM. Trimming at V came to 6 bases and at J to 7 bases, leaving 18 bases not matched to a gene. This CDR3 is 17 amino acids long. CDR3 DNA: TGTGCCAGCAGCACCCCCGGACAGGGGCTCTCCAGAAGTGGCTACACCTTC. The encoded protein is CASSTPGQGLSRSGYTF.

This clone was picked up a small number of times. This chain connects TRBV6-1 to TRBJ2-7; D might be TRBD1 (6 bases). Germline CDR1 reads MNHNS; CDR2 reads SASEGT. Trimming took 6 bases from V and 5 from J, leaving 14 bases between them. The CDR3 covers 13 residues. The CDR3 coding sequence is TGTGCCAGCAGCCCCGCCAACAGGGACGAGCAGTACTTC. Protein product: CASSPANRDEQYF.